The sequence of this T cell receptor (beta chain) was determined in a study of sequential checkpoint blockade in melanoma. About the study: DNA from more than 75 pretreatment tumor samples underwent TCRβ immunosequencing. Matched biopsies came pretreatment and at week 13 for approximately 20 patients.

CDR3 length: 14 residues. V lost 4 bases and J 4 bases, leaving 10 bases between the germline ends. CDR1 is SGHVS and CDR2 is FNYEAQ in the germline V gene. Produced via immunoSEQ multiplex PCR; TCRdb's table is partial and in-frame only. The table includes some 920 clones, roughly 20% detected once. Noted treatment: randomized to nivolumab then ipilimumab (arm A) or the reverse (arm B). None of the patients previously received DNA-damaging chemotherapy. Study outcomes and limitations: Rising tumor T-cell fraction and clonality meant about 30 times likelier benefit.

Remarks on this clone: The target antigen is unknown.

The chain recombines TRBV7-6 with TRBJ2-2, with D tentatively TRBD1 (5 bases). The receptor was isolated from a human donor with melanoma. The material was tumor tissue (inferred from file names), obtained from a patient given nivolumab and ipilimumab in sequence. The CDR3 DNA reads as TGTGCCAGCAGCTCAGGGTGGGGCACCGGGGAGCTGTTTTTT. It is translated as CASSSGWGTGELFF.